The T cell receptor (beta chain) described here comes from a study of blood T cell repertoires in COVID-19. Whole-study context: Samples taken during acute and convalescent COVID-19 were collected in the United States, Italy and Spain.

Each participant's cohort was designated according to participant-reported clinical history. Donors in Cohort 3 counted as recovered after two negative PCRs, clearance, or symptom resolution. Here immunoSEQ multiplex PCR was the method, and the copy in TCRdb shows in-frame clones only, minus some. Among about 300,000 clones listed, more than 75% were seen once. The CDR3 runs to 16 residues. The V end was cut by 4 bases, the J end by 3 bases, with 18 bases between. Germline V gene sequence: CDR1 LNHDA, CDR2 SQIVND (reference sequence). The clonotype originates from a woman younger than 30 who had recovered from COVID-19. Source material: PBMCs or T cells enriched from blood (not recorded which). This chain links TRBV19 with TRBJ1-1; possibly TRBD1 for D (5 bases). CDR3 nucleotide sequence: TGTGCCAGTAGTACCTTAACCGTGGGGGGGGACACTGAAGCTTTCTTT. Its protein product is CASSTLTVGGDTEAFF. Using reference TRBV19 and TRBJ1-1 for the parts outside the CDR3, the full variable domain is DGGITQSPKYLFRKEGQNVTLSCEQNLNHDAMYWYRQDPGQGLRLIYYSQIVNDFQKGDIAEGYSVSREKKESFPLTVTSAQKNPTAFYLCASSTLTVGGDTEAFFGQGTRLTVV.